Detailed here is one TCR beta chain. What it binds is unknown. This sample was included in a study of a mutant IDH1 vaccine in newly diagnosed glioma. Study-wide points: Vaccine-induced immune responses were detected in roughly 93% of patients.

The time point is: week 5, during vaccination. Mutant IDH1 20-mer peptide, at 300 ug, made up each vaccine dose, with topical imiquimod. Profiling relied on immunoSEQ multiplex PCR, and the TCRdb table lists in-frame clones only, not all of them. The data show 50,000 to 70,000 clones, roughly 80% seen once. The V and J ends lost 0 bases and 1 base respectively, with 15 bases between them. The CDR3 has 17 amino acids. Germline CDR1 reads WSHSY; CDR2 reads SAAADI. The V call is TRBV10-2, the J call TRBJ1-1; weak D call: TRBD1 (5 bases). This sequence was found in a young woman with glioma. Some clones in this sample may be carry-over from other donors' samples. The source material was PBMCs, sampled from a glioma patient whose treatment included an IDH1 peptide vaccine. Written as DNA, the CDR3 is TGCGCCAGCAGTGAGTCTTGGGTTTGGGGGGAGAACACTGAAGCTTTCTTT. Its protein product is CASSESWVWGENTEAFF.